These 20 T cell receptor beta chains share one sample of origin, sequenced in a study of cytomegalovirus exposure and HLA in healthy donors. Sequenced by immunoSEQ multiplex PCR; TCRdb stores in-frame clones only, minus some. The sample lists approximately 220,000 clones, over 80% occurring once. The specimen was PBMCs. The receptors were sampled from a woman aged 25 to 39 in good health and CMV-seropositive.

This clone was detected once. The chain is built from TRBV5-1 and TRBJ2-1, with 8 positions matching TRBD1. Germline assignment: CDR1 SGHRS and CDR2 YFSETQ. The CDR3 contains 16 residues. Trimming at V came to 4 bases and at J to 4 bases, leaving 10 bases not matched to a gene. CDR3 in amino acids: CASSPGRDRSYNEQFF. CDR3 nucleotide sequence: TGCGCCAGCAGCCCCGGGCGGGACAGGAGTTACAATGAGCAGTTCTTC.

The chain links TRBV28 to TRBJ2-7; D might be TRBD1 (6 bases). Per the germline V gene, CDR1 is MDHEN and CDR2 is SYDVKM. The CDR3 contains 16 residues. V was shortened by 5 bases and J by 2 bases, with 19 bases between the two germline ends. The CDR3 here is CASSPPSPGHTYEQYF. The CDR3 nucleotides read TGTGCCAGCAGTCCCCCCAGTCCGGGACACACCTACGAGCAGTACTTC.

The DNA for the CDR3 is TGTGCCAGCAGTTTATCACGGCTAGCCTACAATGAGCAGTTCTTC. Translating it yields CASSLSRLAYNEQFF. This rearrangement joins TRBV27 to TRBJ2-1, with D unresolved. The germline V and J ends were trimmed by 0 bases and 2 bases, with 8 bases remaining between them. This CDR3 contains 15 residues. CDR1 is MNHEY, CDR2 SMNVEV, per germline (reference sequence).

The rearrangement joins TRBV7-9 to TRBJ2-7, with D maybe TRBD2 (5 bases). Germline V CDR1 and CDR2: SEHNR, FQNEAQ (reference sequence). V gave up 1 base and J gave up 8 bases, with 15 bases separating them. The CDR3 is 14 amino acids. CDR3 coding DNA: TGTGCCAGCAGCTTAGGGGGTGGGAGTACTAAGCAGTACTTC. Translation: CASSLGGGSTKQYF.

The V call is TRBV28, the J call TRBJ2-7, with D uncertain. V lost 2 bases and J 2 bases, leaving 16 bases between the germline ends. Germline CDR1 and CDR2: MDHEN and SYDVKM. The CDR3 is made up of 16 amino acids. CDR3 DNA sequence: TGTGCCAGCAGTTTAAGGCCCGGACGTGGGGCCTACGAGCAGTACTTC. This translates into CASSLRPGRGAYEQYF.

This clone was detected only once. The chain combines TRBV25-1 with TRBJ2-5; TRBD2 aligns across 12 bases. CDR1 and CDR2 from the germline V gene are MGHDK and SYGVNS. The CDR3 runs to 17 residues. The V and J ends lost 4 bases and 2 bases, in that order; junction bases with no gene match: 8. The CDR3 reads CASSGGLAGLKQETQYF. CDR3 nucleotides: TGTGCCAGCAGTGGTGGACTAGCGGGACTGAAACAAGAGACCCAGTACTTC.

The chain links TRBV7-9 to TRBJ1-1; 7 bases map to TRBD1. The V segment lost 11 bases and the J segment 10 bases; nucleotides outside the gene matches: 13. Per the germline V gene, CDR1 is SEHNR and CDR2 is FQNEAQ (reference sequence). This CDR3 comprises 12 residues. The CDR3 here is CAGEGGSLGAFF. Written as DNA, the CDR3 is TGTGCCGGTGAAGGGGGCTCCTTAGGAGCTTTCTTT. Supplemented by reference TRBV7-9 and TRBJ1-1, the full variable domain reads DTGVSQNPRHKITKRGQNVTFRCDPISEHNRLYWYRQTLGQGPEFLTYFQNEAQLEKSRLLSDRFSAERPKGSFSTLEIQRTEQGDSAMYLCAGEGGSLGAFFGQGTRLTVV.

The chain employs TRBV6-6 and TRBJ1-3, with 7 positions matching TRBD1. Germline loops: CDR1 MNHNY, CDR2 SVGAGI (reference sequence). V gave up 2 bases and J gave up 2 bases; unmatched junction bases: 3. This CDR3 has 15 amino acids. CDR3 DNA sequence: TGTGCCAGCAGTTACCCCGGGACAGCTGGAAACACCATATATTTT. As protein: CASSYPGTAGNTIYF.

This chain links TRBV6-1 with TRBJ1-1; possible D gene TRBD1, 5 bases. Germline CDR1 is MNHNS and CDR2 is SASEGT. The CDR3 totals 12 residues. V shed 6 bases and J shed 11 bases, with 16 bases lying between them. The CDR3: CASRRRGGRAFF. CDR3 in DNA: TGTGCCAGCAGGAGGAGGGGTGGCAGGGCTTTCTTT.

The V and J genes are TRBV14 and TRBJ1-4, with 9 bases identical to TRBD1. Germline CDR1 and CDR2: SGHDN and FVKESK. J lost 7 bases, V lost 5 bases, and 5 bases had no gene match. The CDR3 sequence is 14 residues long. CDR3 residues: CASSLQGAGEKLFF. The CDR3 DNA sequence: TGTGCCAGCAGCTTACAGGGGGCGGGTGAAAAACTGTTTTTT.

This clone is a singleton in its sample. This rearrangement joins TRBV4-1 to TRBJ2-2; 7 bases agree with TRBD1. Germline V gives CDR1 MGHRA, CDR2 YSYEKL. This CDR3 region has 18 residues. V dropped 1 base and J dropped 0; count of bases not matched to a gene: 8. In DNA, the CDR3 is TGCGCCAGCAGCCAAGCTGGCCCGGGACAGTCGAACACCGGGGAGCTGTTTTTT. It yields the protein CASSQAGPGQSNTGELFF.

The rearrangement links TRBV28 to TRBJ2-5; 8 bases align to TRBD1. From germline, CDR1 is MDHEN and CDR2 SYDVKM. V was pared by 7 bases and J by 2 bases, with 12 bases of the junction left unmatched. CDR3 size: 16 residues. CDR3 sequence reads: CASNLWGRGLQETQYF. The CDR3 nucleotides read TGTGCCAGCAACCTATGGGGCAGGGGGCTTCAAGAGACCCAGTACTTC.

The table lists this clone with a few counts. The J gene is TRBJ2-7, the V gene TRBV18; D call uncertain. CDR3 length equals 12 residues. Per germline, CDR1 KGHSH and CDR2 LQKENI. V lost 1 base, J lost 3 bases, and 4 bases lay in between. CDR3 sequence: CASSPRGYEQYF. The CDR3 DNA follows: TGTGCCAGCTCACCACGTGGCTACGAGCAGTACTTC.

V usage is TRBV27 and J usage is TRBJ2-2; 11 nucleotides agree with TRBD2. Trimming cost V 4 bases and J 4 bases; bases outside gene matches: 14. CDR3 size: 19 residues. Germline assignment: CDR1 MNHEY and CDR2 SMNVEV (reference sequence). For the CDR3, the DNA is TGTGCCAGCAGTTGGGGCTTGGCTAGCGGGAGGACTTCCACCGGGGAGCTGTTTTTT. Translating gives CASSWGLASGRTSTGELFF.

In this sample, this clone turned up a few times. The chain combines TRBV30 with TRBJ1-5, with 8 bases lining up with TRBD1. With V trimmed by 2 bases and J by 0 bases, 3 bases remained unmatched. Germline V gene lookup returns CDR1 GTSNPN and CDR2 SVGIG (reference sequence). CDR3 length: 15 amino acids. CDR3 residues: CAWSLGTGSNQPQHF. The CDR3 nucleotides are TGTGCCTGGAGTCTAGGGACAGGTAGCAATCAGCCCCAGCATTTT. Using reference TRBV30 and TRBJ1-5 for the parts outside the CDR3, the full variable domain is SQTIHQWPATLVQPVGSPLSLECTVEGTSNPNLYWYRQAAGRGLQLLFYSVGIGQISSEVPQNLSASRPQDRQFILSSKKLLLSDSGFYLCAWSLGTGSNQPQHFGDGTRLSIL.

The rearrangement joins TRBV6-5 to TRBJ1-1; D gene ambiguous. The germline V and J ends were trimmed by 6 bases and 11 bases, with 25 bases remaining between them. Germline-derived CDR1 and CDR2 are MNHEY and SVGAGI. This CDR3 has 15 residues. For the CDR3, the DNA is TGTGCCAGCAGCCCGAACCTTAGACGGGGATTTGGGGCTTTCTTT. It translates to CASSPNLRRGFGAFF.

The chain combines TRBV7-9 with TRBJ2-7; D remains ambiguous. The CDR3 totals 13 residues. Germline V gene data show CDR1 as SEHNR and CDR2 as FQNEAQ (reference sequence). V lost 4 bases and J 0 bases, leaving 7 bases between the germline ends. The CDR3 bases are TGTGCCAGCAGCTCTAAGGGCTCCTACGAGCAGTACTTC. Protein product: CASSSKGSYEQYF.

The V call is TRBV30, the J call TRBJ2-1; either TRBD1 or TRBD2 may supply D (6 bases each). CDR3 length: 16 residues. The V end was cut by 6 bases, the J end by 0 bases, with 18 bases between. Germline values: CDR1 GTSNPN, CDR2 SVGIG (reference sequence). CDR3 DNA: TGTGCCTGTCCATTTTGGGGGGCCAGCTCCTACAATGAGCAGTTCTTC. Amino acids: CACPFWGASSYNEQFF.

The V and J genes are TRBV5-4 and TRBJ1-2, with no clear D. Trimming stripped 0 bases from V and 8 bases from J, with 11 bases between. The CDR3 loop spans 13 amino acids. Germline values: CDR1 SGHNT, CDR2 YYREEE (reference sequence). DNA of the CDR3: TGTGCCAGCAGCTTGGGACCGATACGAGGCTACACCTTC. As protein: CASSLGPIRGYTF.

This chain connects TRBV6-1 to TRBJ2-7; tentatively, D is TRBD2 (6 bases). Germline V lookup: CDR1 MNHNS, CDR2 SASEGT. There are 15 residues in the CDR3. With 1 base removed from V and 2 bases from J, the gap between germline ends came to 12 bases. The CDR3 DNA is TGTGCCAGCAGTGAAGGGGGCGGGGACCCCTACGAGCAGTACTTC. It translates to CASSEGGGDPYEQYF.